This is a list of T cell receptor beta chains from one sample in a study of T cell responses to AZD1222 COVID-19 vaccine. Profiling relied on immunoSEQ multiplex PCR, and the TCRdb table lists in-frame clones only, not all of them. The sample has 50,000 to 70,000 clones; more than 80% are singletons. Material: peripheral blood, obtained on day 0 of MenACWY control vaccination. These receptors were collected from an adult in good health. Both conserved end residues are part of each CDR3. D genes are given only for firm matches. Where a row states a size, it is once, few, many or the class of an expanded clone; other rows omit it.

TGTGCCAGTAGTAGAGGGGTTTCTAGCAATCAGCCCCAGCATTTT CASSRGVSSNQPQHF 15 TRBV19 NA TRBJ1-5 NA
TGTGCCAGCAGCCGATCACGTCTAGTTATCCATGAGCAGTTCTTC CASSRSRLVIHEQFF 15 TRBV14 NA TRBJ2-1 NA
TGTGCCAGTAGTCTCCGAGGGACAGGGGGCTACAACTCTGGAAACACCATATATTTT CASSLRGTGGYNSGNTIYF 19 TRBV19 TRBD1 TRBJ1-3 NA
TGTGCCAGCAGTCGGACAGGGGACGAAAAACTGTTTTTT CASSRTGDEKLFF 13 TRBV12-3/TRBV12-4 TRBD1 TRBJ1-4 NA
TGTGCCAGCAGCGATCAACCTTATAGCAATCAGCCCCAGCATTTT CASSDQPYSNQPQHF 15 TRBV6-5 NA TRBJ1-5 NA
TGTGCCAGCAGTGAGGGGCTGTCTAAAGGGAGCAATCAGCCCCAGCATTTT CASSEGLSKGSNQPQHF 17 TRBV2 NA TRBJ1-5 few
TGTGCCAGCAGCCATCTTCTTGAGTACCAAGAGACCCAGTACTTC CASSHLLEYQETQYF 15 TRBV3-1/TRBV3-2 NA TRBJ2-5 once
TGTGCCAGCTCACCTAAGGCCGATTCACCCCTCCACTTT CASSPKADSPLHF 13 TRBV18 NA TRBJ1-6 many
TGTGCCAGCAGCGTCCTCCCCGACTACGAGCAGTACTTC CASSVLPDYEQYF 13 TRBV9 NA TRBJ2-7 NA
TGCAGTGCTAGTCAATACCTTCGCATAGTCGATACGCAGTATTTT CSASQYLRIVDTQYF 15 TRBV20-1 NA TRBJ2-3 NA
TGTGCCAGCAGTGACCCGGCTAGCGGGAGGGCATATACGCAGTATTTT CASSDPASGRAYTQYF 16 TRBV2 TRBD2 TRBJ2-3 NA
TGTGCCACCAGTGGGACAGGGGGGACCTACGAGCAGTACTTC CATSGTGGTYEQYF 14 TRBV24-1 TRBD1 TRBJ2-7 NA
TGTGCCAGCAGCGATGACAGGGGGGGCGGTCAGCCCCAGCATTTT CASSDDRGGGQPQHF 15 TRBV7-9 TRBD1 TRBJ1-5 NA
TGTGCCAGCTCACCATACCGGACAGGGGGCTCCTACGAGCAGTACTTC CASSPYRTGGSYEQYF 16 TRBV18 TRBD1 TRBJ2-7 NA
TGTGCCAGTAGTAGACTCAACAGAATTAATAACTATGGCTACACCTTC CASSRLNRINNYGYTF 16 TRBV19 NA TRBJ1-2 NA
TGTGCCAGTAGTATCAGGCAAGAGACCCAGTACTTC CASSIRQETQYF 12 TRBV19 NA TRBJ2-5 NA
TGTGCCAGCAGCCAGACGACCCTCCACGAGCAGTACTTC CASSQTTLHEQYF 13 TRBV3-1/TRBV3-2 NA TRBJ2-7 NA
TGCGCCAGCAGCTTGGGGGCAGTTAATAGCAATCAGCCCCAGCATTTT CASSLGAVNSNQPQHF 16 TRBV5-1 NA TRBJ1-5 NA
TGTGCCAGTAGTATTGACAGGAGTAACTATGGCTACACCTTC CASSIDRSNYGYTF 14 TRBV19 NA TRBJ1-2 NA
TGCGCCAGCAGCTTAACCCCGGGACAGGGATTAGGCGAGCAGTACTTC CASSLTPGQGLGEQYF 16 TRBV5-1 TRBD1 TRBJ2-7 NA
TGTGCCAGCAGCTTACTAGACAGCCCCGGCTTATCTGGGTATGGCTACACCTTC CASSLLDSPGLSGYGYTF 18 TRBV7-9 NA TRBJ1-2 NA
TGCGCCAGCAGCTTGGTCCTCCAAGAGACCCAGTACTTC CASSLVLQETQYF 13 TRBV5-1 NA TRBJ2-5 NA
TGTGCCAGCAGTTTAATAGGCCAGTACAATGAGCAGTTCTTC CASSLIGQYNEQFF 14 TRBV28 NA TRBJ2-1 NA
TGTGCCAGCAGCCGACCAGGACAGGCTATGAATCAGCCCCAGCATTTT CASSRPGQAMNQPQHF 16 TRBV5-8 TRBD1 TRBJ1-5 once
TGTGCCAGCAGCGGACAGGGGGCAATCCTGACCGGGGAGCTGTTTTTT CASSGQGAILTGELFF 16 TRBV9 TRBD1 TRBJ2-2 NA
TGTGCCAGCAGCCCCGGTGATATTGTGATCAGCCCGTCTTATGGCTACACCTTC CASSPGDIVISPSYGYTF 18 TRBV7-2 NA TRBJ1-2 NA
TGTGCCTGGAGTGTATCGGGGGCAACTAATGAAAAACTGTTTTTT CAWSVSGATNEKLFF 15 TRBV30 NA TRBJ1-4 NA
TGTGCCAGCAGCCCTCGTGGGGGGACAGGGCAGACCTACGAGCAGTACTTC CASSPRGGTGQTYEQYF 17 TRBV21-1 NA TRBJ2-7 NA
TGTGCCAGCAGCTTGGGGACAGGGACTGCCTACGAGCAGTACTTC CASSLGTGTAYEQYF 15 TRBV13 TRBD1 TRBJ2-7 NA
TGTGCCAGCAGTTCATCCGGGACCCGTGGCTACACCTTC CASSSSGTRGYTF 13 TRBV27 NA TRBJ1-2 NA
TGCGCCAGCAGCTTCGCTCCGACAGGGTATGAGCAGTTCTTC CASSFAPTGYEQFF 14 TRBV5-1 TRBD1 TRBJ2-1 NA
TGTGCCATCAGCTCGGGACAGGGGGCAACTGGAAACACCATATATTTT CAISSGQGATGNTIYF 16 TRBV10-3 TRBD1 TRBJ1-3 NA
TGTGCCACCAGCGGGGGGCAGGGGCCCCAGCATTTT CATSGGQGPQHF 12 TRBV15 NA TRBJ1-5 NA
TGTGCCACCTCTGCCCGGGACAGGGGTAGTAACACTGAAGCTTTCTTT CATSARDRGSNTEAFF 16 TRBV19 TRBD1 TRBJ1-1 NA
TGTGCCAGCAGCTTAACGAGGTCAGATACGCAGTATTTT CASSLTRSDTQYF 13 TRBV7-3 NA TRBJ2-3 NA
TGTGCCAGCAGTTTATCGTCCCTTTCGTCCTACGAGCAGTACTTC CASSLSSLSSYEQYF 15 TRBV28 NA TRBJ2-7 NA
TGTGCCAGCACCAACGAGGGACGAGCTTTCTTT CASTNEGRAFF 11 TRBV11-3 NA TRBJ1-1 once
TGCGCCAGCAGCTTGACACAGGCCAACTATGGCTACACCTTC CASSLTQANYGYTF 14 TRBV5-1 NA TRBJ1-2 NA
TGTGCCAGTAGTAGCAACGTGGCGGGGTCGGGTGGAACTGAAGCTTTCTTT CASSSNVAGSGGTEAFF 17 TRBV19 NA TRBJ1-1 NA
TGTGCCAGCAGCCTAGGGACAGGGGCCACCGGGGAGCTGTTTTTT CASSLGTGATGELFF 15 TRBV3-1/TRBV3-2 TRBD1 TRBJ2-2 once
TGTGCCAGTAGGGGACTAGCGGGAGGGACAGATACGCAGTATTTT CASRGLAGGTDTQYF 15 TRBV21-1 NA TRBJ2-3 NA
TGTGCCAGCAGCCAAGTTGGCAGCTCTGGAAACACCATATATTTT CASSQVGSSGNTIYF 15 TRBV4-2 NA TRBJ1-3 NA
TGTGCCAGCAGCTTAGGGGGGAGAGAGACCCAGTACTTC CASSLGGRETQYF 13 TRBV11-3 NA TRBJ2-5 NA
TGTGCCAGCAGCCAAGGGTTGCGGGAGGCCAGCACAGATACGCAGTATTTT CASSQGLREASTDTQYF 17 TRBV3-1/TRBV3-2 TRBD2 TRBJ2-3 NA
TGTGCCAGCAGCTCCCGCAGGACAGGGGCTGGCGAGCAGTACTTC CASSSRRTGAGEQYF 15 TRBV3-1/TRBV3-2 TRBD1 TRBJ2-7 NA
TGCGCCAGCAGCTTGACTAGCGGGGGAAGCTACGAGCAGTACTTC CASSLTSGGSYEQYF 15 TRBV5-1 TRBD2 TRBJ2-7 NA
TGTGCCAGCAGTTACAACGGAAACACCATATATTTT CASSYNGNTIYF 12 TRBV6-5 NA TRBJ1-3 NA
TGTGCCAGTAGTAGCGGGACTTACAATGAGCAGTTCTTC CASSSGTYNEQFF 13 TRBV19 NA TRBJ2-1 NA
TGTGCCAGCAGCCGGGACAGGGACAATCAGCCCCAGCATTTT CASSRDRDNQPQHF 14 TRBV6-5 TRBD1 TRBJ1-5 NA
TGTGCCAGCAGCTCGGGACTAGCGTTGCCCGGGGAGCTGTTTTTT CASSSGLALPGELFF 15 TRBV7-3 TRBD2 TRBJ2-2 NA
TGTGCCAGCAGTTACGGGGGGGGCAATCAGCCCCAGCATTTT CASSYGGGNQPQHF 14 TRBV6-6 NA TRBJ1-5 NA
TGTGCCAGCAGCTACTACCGGGAGGGTACGAATGAGCAGTTCTTC CASSYYREGTNEQFF 15 TRBV7-9 TRBD2 TRBJ2-1 NA
TGTGCCAGCAGGAGAAGACTAGCCCGTTTCCAAGAGACCCAGTACTTC CASRRRLARFQETQYF 16 TRBV28 TRBD2 TRBJ2-5 NA
TGTGCCAGCAGCTTGGTAGGGGAGGGCCCATACGAGCAGTACTTC CASSLVGEGPYEQYF 15 TRBV6-5 TRBD2 TRBJ2-7 NA
TGTGCCAGCAGCTTAGGAGGGACAGGGAGGGGCACCTACGAGCAGTACTTC CASSLGGTGRGTYEQYF 17 TRBV7-2 TRBD1 TRBJ2-7 few